The 3 T cell receptor beta chains in this list originate from one sample, sequenced in a study of T cell repertoires in cytomegalovirus infection. TCRdb independently ran MiXCR on the reads; one entry per CDR3 protein. The sample records about 740,000 distinct CDR3 sequences, approximately 34% being singletons. Sequenced input: PBMCs. These receptors all stem from a human donor in good health (CMV status not recorded). Some clones in this sample may be carry-over from other donors' samples.

V and J are TRBV9 and TRBJ1-5; D remains ambiguous. The CDR3 loop spans 13 amino acids. CDR1 is SGDLS and CDR2 is YYNGEE in the germline V gene. V was shortened by 2 bases and J by 9 bases, with 12 bases between the two germline ends. CDR3: CASSVYSSGPQHF. For the CDR3, the DNA is TGTGCCAGCAGCGTCTATTCCAGCGGGCCCCAGCATTTT.

The V gene is TRBV10-3, the J gene TRBJ1-1; 7 nucleotides match TRBD1. Germline CDR1 reads ENHRY; CDR2 reads SYGVKD. Trimming took 8 bases from V and 2 from J; bases not matched to a gene: 8. The length of the CDR3 is 14 residues. The CDR3 nucleotides are TGTGCCATCCGGGACAGAAACATAAACACTGAAGCTTTCTTT. It specifies CAIRDRNINTEAFF.

This clonotype has ten or more counts. The germline gene is not matched at one end of the junction; a read error may be the cause. The J gene is TRBJ2-7, the V gene TRBV7-7; possibly TRBD2 for D (6 bases). The CDR3 sequence is 14 residues long. Germline values: CDR1 SSHAT, CDR2 FNYEAQ (reference sequence). The chain's CDR3 is CASSFGRPGYEQYF. The CDR3 nucleotides are TGTGCTAGCAGCTTTGGGAGGCCGGGGTACGAGCAGTACTTC.